This is a list of T cell receptor beta chains from one sample in a study of response to subunit inactivated influenza vaccine. MiXCR, run by TCRdb on the RT-PCR reads, gives a single entry per CDR3 protein. This sample has 450,000 to 600,000 distinct CDR3 sequences, with approximately 17% found just once. Sequencing was performed on CD4+ T cells sorted from PBMCs, taken less than 25 months after vaccination. Receptors originate from a man between 45 and 75 years old who received an inactivated influenza vaccine. Both conserved end residues are part of each CDR3. D genes are given only for firm matches. A row's size may be missing; if present it is once, few, many or a size class.

abundance | j_gene | d_gene | v_gene | CDR3nt | CDR3aa
NA | TRBJ1-1 | NA | TRBV20-1 | TGCAGTGCGGGGGCTAAGAAAAGGAAAACTGAAGCTTTCTTT | CSAGAKKRKTEAFF
NA | TRBJ2-3 | TRBD1 | TRBV4-3 | TGCGCCAGCAGCCAGGCACCCCTCGGACAGGGCAGCACAGATACGCAGTATTTT | CASSQAPLGQGSTDTQYF
NA | TRBJ2-5 | TRBD2 | TRBV27 | TGTGCCAGCAGTTCCATGACTAGCGGGACAGAGACCCAGTACTTC | CASSSMTSGTETQYF
few | TRBJ2-7 | NA | TRBV13 | TGTGCCAGCAGAAGACGAGGGCACTACGAGCAGTACTTC | CASRRRGHYEQYF
NA | TRBJ1-5 | TRBD1 | TRBV7-8 | TGTGCCAGCAGCTTAGTACAGGGGGCGAGGAGCAATCAGCCCCAGCATTTT | CASSLVQGARSNQPQHF
NA | TRBJ1-1 | NA | TRBV7-2 | TGTGCCAGCAGCTTAGGGCAGATGGGCAGCGAAGCTTTCTTT | CASSLGQMGSEAFF
NA | TRBJ1-6 | NA | TRBV6-5 | TGTGCCAGCAGTTACTCTGTACCGGGACCGAAGGTCTATAATTCACCCCTCCACTTT | CASSYSVPGPKVYNSPLHF
few | TRBJ2-5 | NA | TRBV20-1 | TGCAGTGCGCTCCTAAAATCTATACGAGAGACCCAGTACTTC | CSALLKSIRETQYF
few | TRBJ2-1 | NA | TRBV5-1 | TGCGCCAGCAGCTTGGACTTATACTCCTACAATGAGCAGTTCTTC | CASSLDLYSYNEQFF
few | TRBJ2-7 | TRBD1 | TRBV9 | TGTGCCAGCAGCGCCGGGACAGGGGGCCAAGGGCAGTACTTC | CASSAGTGGQGQYF
NA | TRBJ2-3 | NA | TRBV7-2 | TGTGCCAGCAGCCCGGTCGGTGTGGGAAGGACAGATACGCAGTATTTT | CASSPVGVGRTDTQYF
NA | TRBJ2-3 | NA | TRBV20-1 | TGCAGTGCTCCCAGCCCGAATCAGGGGACAGATACGCAGTATTTT | CSAPSPNQGTDTQYF
NA | TRBJ1-3 | NA | TRBV6-5 | TGTGCCAGCAGTTACTCGAATAGGGGGGGCTCTGGAAACACCATATATTTT | CASSYSNRGGSGNTIYF
NA | TRBJ2-1 | TRBD2 | TRBV7-6 | TGTGCCAGCAGCTTAGCAAGTCTAGCGGGAGTTTACAATGAGCAGTTCTTC | CASSLASLAGVYNEQFF
NA | TRBJ2-1 | TRBD1 | TRBV15 | TGTGCCACCAGCAGAGAAGGGACAGGTGTCGGAGAGCAGTTCTTC | CATSREGTGVGEQFF
NA | TRBJ1-1 | TRBD1 | TRBV4-3 | TGCGCCAGCAGCCAAATGACAGGGTGGAACACTGAAGCTTTCTTT | CASSQMTGWNTEAFF
few | TRBJ1-3 | NA | TRBV15 | TGTGCCACCAGCAGAGATGAAGGGGGGCGGAGCACCATATATTTT | CATSRDEGGRSTIYF
few | TRBJ1-4 | NA | TRBV4-1 | TGCGCCAGCAGCCAGTCCCGGGTTGTCGTAAATGAAAAACTGTTTTTT | CASSQSRVVVNEKLFF
NA | TRBJ2-3 | TRBD2 | TRBV5-1 | TGCGCCAGCAGCCGAATAGCGGGAGGGACCCCAGATACGCAGTATTTT | CASSRIAGGTPDTQYF
NA | TRBJ2-1 | TRBD2 | TRBV7-3 | TGTGCCAGCAGCCCAGCGACTAGCGGGTACAATGAGCAGTTCTTC | CASSPATSGYNEQFF
few | TRBJ1-6 | NA | TRBV4-1 | TGCGCCAGCAGTGAGACTGGGGGCTCCTATAATTCACCCCTCCACTTT | CASSETGGSYNSPLHF
many | TRBJ2-3 | TRBD2 | TRBV9 | TGTGCCAGCAGCGTAGCTACAGCGGGAGGCACAGATACGCAGTATTTT | CASSVATAGGTDTQYF
many | TRBJ1-1 | NA | TRBV7-2 | TGTGCCAGCAGCCCCGGACAGAAGATTGAAGCTTTCTTT | CASSPGQKIEAFF
NA | TRBJ2-1 | TRBD1 | TRBV20-1 | TGCAGTGCTAGTGGGACAGGGGGGGGAAGCAATGAGCAGTTCTTC | CSASGTGGGSNEQFF
once | TRBJ2-3 | NA | TRBV6-2/TRBV6-3 | TGTGCCAGCACCTCGAGGAATTTAGATACGCAGTATTTT | CASTSRNLDTQYF
NA | TRBJ2-1 | TRBD2 | TRBV18 | TGTGCCAGCTCACCACTAGCGGGAGTCGGCAATGAGCAGTTCTTC | CASSPLAGVGNEQFF
few | TRBJ2-5 | NA | TRBV7-9 | TGTGCCAGCAGCTTAGGGCAGGGGTCGTTGGAGACCCAGTACTTC | CASSLGQGSLETQYF
many | TRBJ1-5 | TRBD1 | TRBV11-2 | TGTGCCAGCAGCGAGGGGACAGGGGGTCAGCCCCAGCATTTT | CASSEGTGGQPQHF
NA | TRBJ2-1 | TRBD2 | TRBV6-1 | TGTGCCAGTCGGACTAGCGGGAGGTATGAGCAGTTCTTC | CASRTSGRYEQFF
NA | TRBJ1-2 | NA | TRBV28 | TGTGCCAGCACGGGTGGACCTAACTATGGCTACACCTTC | CASTGGPNYGYTF
NA | TRBJ2-7 | NA | TRBV4-2 | TGTGCCAGCAGCCAAGCCAACGGACCATACGAGCAGTACTTC | CASSQANGPYEQYF
many | TRBJ2-1 | TRBD2 | TRBV3-1 | TGTGCCAGCAGGGCGAGGGCGGGGGACAATGAGCAGTTCTTC | CASRARAGDNEQFF
few | TRBJ2-2 | TRBD1 | TRBV12-3/TRBV12-4 | TGTGCCAGCAGACTGACAGGGGCCAACACCGGGGAGCTGTTTTTT | CASRLTGANTGELFF
few | TRBJ2-7 | NA | TRBV7-9 | TGTGCCAGCAGCTCCTCAGGGTTGTGGTTCGAGCAGTACTTC | CASSSSGLWFEQYF
NA | TRBJ1-3 | TRBD1 | TRBV5-5 | TGTGCCAGCAGCGTGGACAGGCAAAGTGGAAACACCATATATTTT | CASSVDRQSGNTIYF
NA | TRBJ2-3 | NA | TRBV30 | TGTGCCTCCCTACAGGGAAATACAGATACGCAGTATTTT | CASLQGNTDTQYF
NA | TRBJ1-2 | NA | TRBV18 | TGTGCCAGCTCACCACTGACAGGAGTTGATTATGGCGACACCTTC | CASSPLTGVDYGDTF
few | TRBJ1-2 | NA | TRBV28 | TGTGCCAGCAGTCGCAAGGGGTATGGCTACACCTTC | CASSRKGYGYTF
few | TRBJ2-3 | TRBD2 | TRBV20-1 | TGCAGTGCTAGAATCCTAGCGGGGATTTACACAGATACGCAGTATTTT | CSARILAGIYTDTQYF
few | TRBJ2-1 | NA | TRBV29-1 | TGCAGCGGTAGCAGGGTCTCGGATTACAATGAGCAGTTCTTC | CSGSRVSDYNEQFF
NA | TRBJ1-5 | NA | TRBV4-3 | TGCGCCAGCAGCCAAGATTACGGGGCGAGCAATCAGCCCCAGCATTTT | CASSQDYGASNQPQHF